One sample yielded the 19 T cell receptor beta chains listed below, sequenced in a study of a mutant IDH1 vaccine in newly diagnosed glioma. Time point: week 5, during vaccination. Vaccine doses each comprised 300 ug of mutant IDH1 20-mer peptide, with topical imiquimod. Assay: immunoSEQ multiplex PCR; the TCRdb copy retains only in-frame clones and omits some. The sample holds fewer than 65,000 clones, roughly four fifths seen once. No antigen is known for these receptors. The sample consisted of PBMCs, taken from a glioma patient whose treatment included an IDH1 peptide vaccine. The receptors were sampled from a man aged 25 to 45 with glioma.

The chain recombines TRBV7-9 with TRBJ1-1; D uncertain. V lost 7 bases to trimming and J lost 4 bases, with 16 bases between them. Germline V lookup: CDR1 SEHNR, CDR2 FQNEAQ (reference sequence). CDR3 length: 14 residues. The chain's CDR3 is CASTKTGVTTEAFF. In DNA form, the CDR3 reads TGTGCCAGCACTAAGACCGGGGTTACCACTGAAGCTTTCTTT. The whole variable domain, remainder taken from reference TRBV7-9 and TRBJ1-1, is DTGVSQNPRHKITKRGQNVTFRCDPISEHNRLYWYRQTLGQGPEFLTYFQNEAQLEKSRLLSDRFSAERPKGSFSTLEIQRTEQGDSAMYLCASTKTGVTTEAFFGQGTRLTVV.

V gene TRBV2 combines with J gene TRBJ1-5; a possible D gene is TRBD1 (6 bases). The V gene's germline CDR1 is SNHLY and CDR2 FYNNEI. The CDR3 has 15 amino acids. Trimming shortened V by 6 bases and J by 6 bases, and 18 bases separated the two germline ends. The CDR3 sequence is CASSPGEMKFQPQHF. The CDR3, as DNA: TGTGCCAGCAGCCCAGGGGAGATGAAGTTTCAGCCCCAGCATTTT.

This clone was found once. The chain carries TRBV19 and TRBJ2-7; D uncertain. V gave up 5 bases and J gave up 3 bases, with 11 bases separating them. There are 13 residues in the CDR3. Germline loops: CDR1 LNHDA, CDR2 SQIVND (reference sequence). The DNA for the CDR3 is TGTGCCAGTAGTGACGTAGATTTCTACGAGCAGTACTTC. It encodes CASSDVDFYEQYF.

CDR3 region: CASSLGGRQPQHF. CDR3 nucleotide sequence: TGTGCCAGCAGTTTGGGTGGTCGCCAGCCCCAGCATTTT. The chain is built from TRBV28 and TRBJ1-5; D gene unclear. This CDR3 comprises 13 residues. Trimming shortened V by 3 bases and J by 7 bases, and 10 bases separated the two germline ends. Germline V gene data show CDR1 as MDHEN and CDR2 as SYDVKM. The full variable domain, rest sourced from reference TRBV28 and TRBJ1-5, is DVKVTQSSRYLVKRTGEKVFLECVQDMDHENMFWYRQDPGLGLRLIYFSYDVKMKEKGDIPEGYSVSREKKERFSLILESASTNQTSMYLCASSLGGRQPQHFGDGTRLSIL.

The genes are TRBV7-9 and TRBJ2-7, with D uncertain. Germline CDR1 SEHNR, CDR2 FQNEAQ (reference sequence). This CDR3 region has 13 residues. Trimming stripped 1 base from V and 3 bases from J, with 7 bases between. CDR3 sequence (DNA): TGTGCCAGCAGCTTAGTGCAGAACTACGAGCAGTACTTC. This translates into CASSLVQNYEQYF.

The CDR3 DNA follows: TGCAGTGCGGGGGGCCCCTATGGCTACACCTTC. It encodes CSAGGPYGYTF. The chain combines TRBV20-1 with TRBJ1-2; maybe TRBD1 (6 bases). The CDR3 contains 11 residues. V lost 6 bases to trimming and J lost 4 bases, with 9 bases between them. Germline assignment: CDR1 DFQATT and CDR2 SNEGSKA (reference sequence).

This clone was detected only once. The V call is TRBV7-2, the J call TRBJ2-3; 9 bases line up with TRBD2. In germline, CDR1 is SGHTA, CDR2 FQGNSA. The V segment lost 7 bases and the J segment 3 bases; nucleotides outside the gene matches: 8. The CDR3 has 15 amino acids. For the CDR3, the DNA is TGTGCCAGCACCCGAAGGACTAGCGAGACAGATACGCAGTATTTT. This encodes CASTRRTSETDTQYF.

The chain recombines TRBV7-9 with TRBJ1-1; D is unresolved. Germline V gives CDR1 SEHNR, CDR2 FQNEAQ (reference sequence). V dropped 0 bases and J dropped 1 base, with 3 bases sitting between them. The CDR3 extends over 13 amino acids. This CDR3 is CASSLAENTEAFF. CDR3 in DNA: TGTGCCAGCAGCTTAGCTGAGAACACTGAAGCTTTCTTT.

This clone was picked up a small number of times. This chain links TRBV5-1 with TRBJ2-1; TRBD2 is a possible D gene (6 bases). Germline values: CDR1 SGHRS, CDR2 YFSETQ. Trimming stripped 4 bases from V and 3 bases from J, with 20 bases between. The CDR3 length is 17 residues. Here the CDR3 reads CASSQPNRGGVYNEQFF. The CDR3 DNA follows: TGCGCCAGCAGCCAACCTAATCGGGGCGGGGTCTACAATGAGCAGTTCTTC. Full variable domain (outside the CDR3, taken from reference TRBV5-1 and TRBJ2-1): KAGVTQTPRYLIKTRGQQVTLSCSPISGHRSVSWYQQTPGQGLQFLFEYFSETQRNKGNFPGRFSGRQFSNSRSEMNVSTLELGDSALYLCASSQPNRGGVYNEQFFGPGTRLTVL.

The chain couples TRBV6-1 to TRBJ1-3; D unresolved. The CDR3 is 14 residues long. CDR1 and CDR2 from the germline V gene are MNHNS and SASEGT. V lost 3 bases and J 2 bases, leaving 8 bases between the germline ends. CDR3 loop: CASSDGPAGNTIYF. CDR3 in DNA: TGTGCCAGCAGTGATGGGCCAGCTGGAAACACCATATATTTT.

The chain carries TRBV4-1 and TRBJ1-1, with D perhaps TRBD1 (6 bases). Per the germline V gene, CDR1 is MGHRA and CDR2 is YSYEKL. The germline V and J ends were trimmed by 4 bases and 11 bases, with 11 bases remaining between them. The CDR3 consists of 11 residues. The CDR3 loop reads CASSLGQYAFF. CDR3 coding DNA: TGCGCCAGCAGCCTAGGACAGTACGCTTTCTTT.

This chain uses TRBV5-1 with TRBJ1-1; D remains ambiguous. Deletions cut 5 bases from V and 4 bases from J, with 18 bases between. Germline-derived CDR1 and CDR2 are SGHRS and YFSETQ. This CDR3 is built from 15 residues. The CDR3 is CASRGLSQRVTEAFF. The DNA of the CDR3 is TGCGCCAGCAGAGGGTTGTCCCAGAGGGTCACTGAAGCTTTCTTT.

V and J are TRBV5-6 and TRBJ2-5; D call uncertain. Looked up from germline, CDR1 is SGHDT and CDR2 is YYEEEE. This CDR3 comprises 14 residues. Trimming stripped 4 bases from V and 2 bases from J, with 12 bases between. The CDR3 reads CASSPLAVQETQYF. The CDR3 DNA is TGTGCCAGCAGCCCGTTGGCAGTGCAAGAGACCCAGTACTTC.

This clone was found once. This CDR3 reads CASSSRDRGEPGSYNEQFF. The CDR3 DNA sequence: TGTGCCAGCAGCTCAAGGGACAGGGGAGAACCGGGCTCCTACAATGAGCAGTTCTTC. The genes are TRBV13 and TRBJ2-1; 10 bases map to TRBD1. Trimming cost V 4 bases and J 0 bases; bases outside gene matches: 12. The CDR3 length is 19 residues. Germline V gene lookup returns CDR1 PRHDT and CDR2 FYEKMQ (reference sequence).

This sequence joins TRBV14 and TRBJ2-7; 9 bases match TRBD1. Trimming removed 4 bases from V and 3 bases from J; junction bases left unmatched: 10. Germline CDR1 SGHDN, CDR2 FVKESK. The CDR3 extends over 16 amino acids. The CDR3 protein is CASSPHRQGVNYEQYF. The CDR3 coding sequence is TGTGCCAGCAGCCCCCACAGACAGGGGGTGAACTACGAGCAGTACTTC.

CDR3 amino acids: CASKRGTFSDTQYF. The CDR3 DNA follows: TGTGCCAGCAAGAGGGGGACTTTCTCCGATACGCAGTATTTT. This chain links TRBV28 with TRBJ2-3; D may match TRBD1 or TRBD2 (6 bases each). The CDR3 runs to 14 residues. CDR1 is MDHEN, CDR2 SYDVKM, per germline. V gave up 7 bases and J gave up 6 bases, with 17 bases separating them.

This clone has just one count. The chain recombines TRBV10-1 with TRBJ1-3; D unclear. Germline V CDR1 and CDR2: WNHNN, SYGVQD (reference sequence). This CDR3 is built from 16 residues. V was pared by 0 bases and J by 0 bases, with 9 bases between. The CDR3 coding sequence is TGCGCCAGCAGTGAGTCGGTATGGGGCTCTGGAAACACCATATATTTT. This sequence encodes CASSESVWGSGNTIYF.

The chain employs TRBV5-4 and TRBJ1-2; TRBD1 aligns across 7 bases. J was trimmed by 3 bases and V by 0 bases; bases with no gene match: 5. The CDR3 runs 15 residues. Germline values: CDR1 SGHNT, CDR2 YYREEE (reference sequence). The CDR3, as DNA: TGTGCCAGCAGCTTGGGGGACAGAAGCGACTATGGCTACACCTTC. Translation: CASSLGDRSDYGYTF.

The rearrangement joins TRBV19 to TRBJ1-6; 8 nucleotides align to TRBD1. The length of the CDR3 is 15 residues. V gave up 3 bases and J gave up 9 bases; unmatched junction bases: 7. The V gene's germline CDR1 is LNHDA and CDR2 SQIVND (reference sequence). CDR3 loop: CASSILLDRASPLHF. The CDR3 bases are TGTGCCAGTAGTATCCTATTGGACAGGGCTTCACCCCTCCACTTT.